This note documents a single T cell receptor (beta chain) sequence. Its antigen remains unidentified. Germline V gene lookup returns CDR1 MDHEN and CDR2 SYDVKM. The CDR3 spans 16 residues. V dropped 4 bases and J dropped 1 base, with 15 bases sitting between them. The data derive from a study of cytomegalovirus exposure and HLA in healthy donors. Study-level background: As an earlier analysis found, roughly 180 million T cells yielded about 100 million unique TCR beta sequences.

PCR employed 60 Vbeta and 13 Jbeta primers. The protocol was immunoSEQ multiplex PCR, while the TCRdb copy is restricted to in-frame clones and leaves out a portion. This table has some 150,000 clones, 79% appearing once. Broader study findings: Based on reports, TCR beta sequences accurately predicted HLA-A and HLA-B alleles for most subjects. Per published reports, the classifier diagnosed cytomegalovirus status with high specificity and sensitivity. Productive rates of about 90% or about 30% were seen for most TCR beta V segments in an earlier analysis.

This receptor was obtained from a middle-aged woman in good health and CMV-seropositive. The material sequenced was PBMCs. V gene TRBV28 combines with J gene TRBJ2-3, with D possibly matching TRBD2 (7 bases). CDR3 in amino acids: CASSSTPGGGTDTQYF. The CDR3 bases are TGTGCCAGCAGTTCGACGCCGGGGGGCGGCACAGATACGCAGTATTTT.